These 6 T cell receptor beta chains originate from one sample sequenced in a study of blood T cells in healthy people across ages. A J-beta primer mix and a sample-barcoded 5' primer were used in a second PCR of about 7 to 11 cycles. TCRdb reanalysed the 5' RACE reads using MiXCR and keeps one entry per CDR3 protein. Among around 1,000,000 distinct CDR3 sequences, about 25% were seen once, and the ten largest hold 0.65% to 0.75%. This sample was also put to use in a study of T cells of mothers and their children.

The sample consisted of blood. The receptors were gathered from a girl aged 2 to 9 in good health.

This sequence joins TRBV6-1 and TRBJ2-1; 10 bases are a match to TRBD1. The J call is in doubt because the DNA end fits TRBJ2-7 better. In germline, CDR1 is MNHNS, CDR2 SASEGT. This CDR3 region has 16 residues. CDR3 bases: TGTGCCAGCAGTGAAATGGGACAGGGGATCCCCTACGAGCAGTACTTC. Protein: CASSEMGQGIPYEQYF.

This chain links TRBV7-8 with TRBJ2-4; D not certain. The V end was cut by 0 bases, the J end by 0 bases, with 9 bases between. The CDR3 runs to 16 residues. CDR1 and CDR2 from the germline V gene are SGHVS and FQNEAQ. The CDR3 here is CASSLAGWLAKNIQYF. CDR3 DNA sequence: TGTGCCAGCAGCTTAGCAGGATGGCTAGCCAAAAACATTCAGTACTTC.

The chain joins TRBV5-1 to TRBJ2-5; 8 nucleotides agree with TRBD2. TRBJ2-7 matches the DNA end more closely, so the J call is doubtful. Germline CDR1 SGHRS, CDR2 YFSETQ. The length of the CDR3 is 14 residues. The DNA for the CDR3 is TGCGCCAGCAGCTTTCTAGGACTAGCCCACGAGCAGTACTTC. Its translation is CASSFLGLAHEQYF.

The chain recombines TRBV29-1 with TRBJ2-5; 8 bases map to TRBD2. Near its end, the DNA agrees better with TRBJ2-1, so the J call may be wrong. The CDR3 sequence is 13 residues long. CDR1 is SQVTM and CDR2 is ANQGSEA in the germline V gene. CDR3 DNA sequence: TGCAGCGTTGAAGCGGGAGGGCCGCTTGAGCAGTTCTTC. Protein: CSVEAGGPLEQFF.

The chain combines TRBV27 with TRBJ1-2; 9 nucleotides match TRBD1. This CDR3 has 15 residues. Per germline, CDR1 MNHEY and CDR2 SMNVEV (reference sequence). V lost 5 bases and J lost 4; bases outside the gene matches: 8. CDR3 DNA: TGTGCCAGCAGTACAGGGGGCGAAGTAGGCTATGGCTACACCTTC. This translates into CASSTGGEVGYGYTF.

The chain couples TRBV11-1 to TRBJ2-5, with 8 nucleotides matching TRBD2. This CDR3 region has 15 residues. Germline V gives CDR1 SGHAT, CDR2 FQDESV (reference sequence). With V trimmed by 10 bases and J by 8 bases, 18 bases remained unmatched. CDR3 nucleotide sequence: TGTGCCACCCGACCTATAGCGGGGACCAACACCACCCAGTACTTC. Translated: CATRPIAGTNTTQYF.